The 27 T cell receptor beta chains reported below all come from one sample, sequenced in a study of CD8 T cell repertoires and HIV-1 epitope variants. These TCRs' antigens remain unknown. Assay: immunoSEQ multiplex PCR; the TCRdb copy retains only in-frame clones and omits some. Among fewer than 6,000 clones listed, around 66% were seen once. Sequenced sample: cultured CD8+ T cells derived from PBMCs. These receptors were obtained from a male donor with HIV.

This clone showed up just a few times. The chain couples TRBV7-9 to TRBJ1-1; 7 bases are a match to TRBD1. Germline CDR1 reads SEHNR; CDR2 reads FQNEAQ (reference sequence). The CDR3 runs to 14 residues. Trimming cost V 4 bases and J 6 bases; bases outside gene matches: 8. CDR3 DNA sequence: TGTGCCAGCAGCTCGGATAGGGGGCACGCTGAAGCTTTCTTT. As protein: CASSSDRGHAEAFF.

The chain carries TRBV5-6 and TRBJ1-2; D may be TRBD1 (5 bases). This CDR3 region has 16 residues. Germline values: CDR1 SGHDT, CDR2 YYEEEE. V lost 4 bases, J lost 2 bases, and 18 bases lay in between. In nucleotides, the CDR3 is TGTGCCAGCAGCCTTTTCCCGACAGAACAGAACTATGGCTACACCTTC. Its protein product is CASSLFPTEQNYGYTF.

The genes are TRBV5-1 and TRBJ2-7; D unclear. Trimming pared 5 bases from V and 7 bases from J, leaving 10 bases between. Germline V gene data show CDR1 as SGHRS and CDR2 as YFSETQ. The CDR3 length is 11 residues. The CDR3 DNA reads as TGCGCCAGCAGTCTCATCGGGGAGCAGTACTTC. The encoded protein is CASSLIGEQYF.

The chain couples TRBV5-1 to TRBJ2-7, with TRBD2 matching over 8 bases. Per germline, CDR1 SGHRS and CDR2 YFSETQ. J lost 0 bases, V lost 4 bases, and 6 bases had no gene match. The CDR3 covers 15 residues. The CDR3 DNA reads as TGCGCCAGCAGCCCTCTAGGGACTAGCTCCTACGAGCAGTACTTC. It is translated as CASSPLGTSSYEQYF.

This clone was seen a few times. The chain couples TRBV29-1 to TRBJ1-1; 9 bases are shared with TRBD1. With V trimmed by 7 bases and J by 3 bases, 3 bases remained unmatched. Germline CDR1 and CDR2: SQVTM and ANQGSEA. This CDR3 is built from 12 residues. DNA of the CDR3: TGCAGCGCGAGGACAGGGGACACTGAAGCTTTCTTT. Translated: CSARTGDTEAFF.

The chain joins TRBV13 to TRBJ2-7; D might be TRBD2 (7 bases). The CDR3 consists of 14 residues. V was shortened by 5 bases and J by 2 bases, with 13 bases between the two germline ends. Germline CDR1 is PRHDT and CDR2 is FYEKMQ (reference sequence). The CDR3 DNA reads as TGTGCCAGCAGCGCAAGGGGGGGAACCTACGAGCAGTACTTC. Amino acids: CASSARGGTYEQYF.

The chain uses TRBV7-9 and TRBJ2-7; 8 nucleotides agree with TRBD1. This CDR3 comprises 15 residues. The germline V gene has CDR1 SEHNR and CDR2 FQNEAQ (reference sequence). The V gene end was trimmed by 5 bases and the J gene end by 2 bases; junction bases not matched to a gene: 8. CDR3: CASSPIDRGTYEQYF. For the CDR3, the DNA is TGTGCCAGCAGCCCAATCGACAGGGGAACCTACGAGCAGTACTTC.

In its sample, this clone ranks as medium-sized. V and J are TRBV6-1 and TRBJ1-5; D remains ambiguous. Trimming stripped 6 bases from V and 5 bases from J, with 17 bases between. The CDR3 totals 15 residues. Germline V gene data show CDR1 as MNHNS and CDR2 as SASEGT. CDR3 bases: TGTGCCAGCAGCGTAGACACCGACAACTATCAGCCCCAGCATTTT. Its translation is CASSVDTDNYQPQHF.

The V and J genes are TRBV5-5 and TRBJ2-7; D is ambiguous. CDR3 size: 14 residues. From germline, CDR1 is SGHKS and CDR2 YYEKEE (reference sequence). V was trimmed by 0 bases and J by 3 bases, leaving 10 bases between them. The CDR3 spells CASSLVWTDYEQYF. CDR3 DNA: TGTGCCAGCAGCTTGGTATGGACGGACTACGAGCAGTACTTC.

The rearrangement uses TRBV10-3 and TRBJ1-1; TRBD1 matches at 8 bases. Germline V gene sequence: CDR1 ENHRY, CDR2 SYGVKD. After removal of 6 bases from V and 3 bases from J, the junction contained 12 bases not matched to a gene. This CDR3 has 16 amino acids. CDR3 amino acids: CAIRTDREGRDTEAFF. CDR3 sequence (DNA): TGTGCCATCAGGACGGACAGGGAGGGTCGGGACACTGAAGCTTTCTTT.

The chain links TRBV25-1 to TRBJ1-2; a possible D gene is TRBD1 (6 bases). The CDR3 runs 12 residues. Per germline, CDR1 MGHDK and CDR2 SYGVNS. The V and J ends lost 10 bases and 4 bases respectively, with 13 bases between them. CDR3 DNA sequence: TGTGCCATTACGAGGGGGGGCTATGGCTACACCTTC. Its translation: CAITRGGYGYTF.

The chain combines TRBV4-1 with TRBJ2-5; weak D call: TRBD1 (5 bases). The DNA matches TRBJ2-7 better at its end, which makes the J call doubtful. CDR1 is MGHRA, CDR2 YSYEKL, per germline. The CDR3 spans 17 residues. CDR3 protein: CASSQELGQGVPYEQYF. CDR3 DNA sequence: TGCGCCAGCAGCCAAGAATTGGGCCAGGGCGTACCCTACGAGCAGTACTTC.

This rearrangement joins TRBV25-1 to TRBJ1-5, with a weak D call TRBD1 (6 bases). V lost 1 base and J 5 bases, leaving 9 bases between the germline ends. From germline, CDR1 is MGHDK and CDR2 SYGVNS. The CDR3 runs 14 residues. DNA of the CDR3: TGTGCCAGCAGTGAATTACAGGGAGATCAGCCCCAGCATTTT. Its protein product is CASSELQGDQPQHF.

In this sample, this clone turned up a few times. The V and J genes are TRBV25-1 and TRBJ2-5, with 12 bases aligning to TRBD1. The CDR3 consists of 15 residues. V trimming: 2 bases; J trimming: 5 bases; junction bases outside the gene matches: 3. Germline V gene lookup returns CDR1 MGHDK and CDR2 SYGVNS. CDR3: CASSEGTGGGETQYF. The DNA for the CDR3 is TGTGCCAGCAGTGAAGGGACAGGGGGCGGGGAGACCCAGTACTTC.

As to this clone: Different DNA sequences within this sample yield the same CDR3. Here the CDR3 reads CASSVGGSTEAFF. In DNA, the CDR3 is TGTGCCAGCAGCGTGGGGGGCAGCACTGAAGCTTTCTTT. This sequence joins TRBV9 and TRBJ1-1; weak D call: TRBD1 (6 bases). V was shortened by 2 bases and J by 4 bases, with 9 bases between the two germline ends. The length of the CDR3 is 13 residues. In germline, CDR1 is SGDLS, CDR2 YYNGEE. Based on the CDR3 plus reference TRBV9 and TRBJ1-1, the full variable domain is DSGVTQTPKHLITATGQRVTLRCSPRSGDLSVYWYQQSLDQGLQFLIQYYNGEERAKGNILERFSAQQFPDLHSELNLSSLELGDSALYFCASSVGGSTEAFFGQGTRLTVV.

The CDR3 nucleotides are TGCGCCAGCAGCTTGGCCGGTCTAGCGGGAACCTACGAGCAGTACTTC. Protein product: CASSLAGLAGTYEQYF. The chain couples TRBV5-1 to TRBJ2-7; 9 nucleotides line up with TRBD2. V lost 0 bases and J lost 2; bases outside the gene matches: 6. The CDR3 extends over 16 amino acids. Germline assignment: CDR1 SGHRS and CDR2 YFSETQ.

This chain connects TRBV27 to TRBJ2-2; 7 nucleotides align to TRBD2. CDR1 is MNHEY, CDR2 SMNVEV, per germline (reference sequence). The CDR3 runs to 18 residues. V was pared by 3 bases and J by 2 bases, with 12 bases of the junction left unmatched. The CDR3: CASSFGLAVLGNTGELFF. CDR3 DNA sequence: TGTGCCAGCAGTTTTGGGCTAGCGGTTCTCGGCAACACCGGGGAGCTGTTTTTT.

The J gene is TRBJ2-1, the V gene TRBV5-6; D unresolved. Trimming took off 3 bases at V and 4 bases at J, with 14 bases between the two ends. The CDR3 totals 15 residues. Germline CDR1 reads SGHDT; CDR2 reads YYEEEE. The CDR3 loop reads CASSSDALEYNEQFF. In nucleotides, the CDR3 is TGTGCCAGCAGCTCCGATGCCCTAGAATACAATGAGCAGTTCTTC. The variable domain in full, completed from reference TRBV5-6 and TRBJ2-1, reads DAGVTQSPTHLIKTRGQQVTLRCSPKSGHDTVSWYQQALGQGPQFIFQYYEEEERQRGNFPDRFSGHQFPNYSSELNVNALLLGDSALYLCASSSDALEYNEQFFGPGTRLTVL.

This clone was detected only a few times. The chain combines TRBV27 with TRBJ2-1, with D tentatively TRBD1 (6 bases). Germline CDR1 MNHEY, CDR2 SMNVEV (reference sequence). Trimming pared 2 bases from V and 0 bases from J, leaving 14 bases between. The CDR3 is 17 residues long. In nucleotides, the CDR3 is TGTGCCAGCAGTTTAAAACAGGGTGAGGGCTCCTACAATGAGCAGTTCTTC. Its translation: CASSLKQGEGSYNEQFF.

The chain combines TRBV27 with TRBJ2-7; TRBD2 agrees at 9 bases. Germline V gene lookup returns CDR1 MNHEY and CDR2 SMNVEV (reference sequence). Unmatched junction bases numbered 7, after V lost 3 bases and J lost 4 bases. The CDR3 contains 15 residues. CDR3 loop: CASSLGGRARYEQYF. In DNA, the CDR3 is TGTGCCAGCAGTTTGGGCGGGAGGGCCCGTTACGAGCAGTACTTC.

The chain is built from TRBV21-1 and TRBJ1-4. TRBV21-1 is assigned pseudogene status. The CDR3 is 15 amino acids. Written as DNA, the CDR3 is TGTGCCAGCAGCAAAGAGAACGGAGGAAGGGAAAAACTGTTTTTT. Protein: CASSKENGGREKLFF.

This clone showed up just a few times. V is TRBV7-3 and J is TRBJ1-1, with D maybe TRBD1 (6 bases). Trimming pared 7 bases from V and 6 bases from J, leaving 15 bases between. CDR3 size: 13 residues. Per germline, CDR1 SGHTA and CDR2 FQGTGA. The CDR3 here is CASTLTGGSEAFF. CDR3 bases: TGTGCCAGCACCCTGACAGGAGGCTCTGAAGCTTTCTTT.

The chain has TRBV7-8 and TRBJ2-7; tentatively, D is TRBD2 (6 bases). Trimming took off 5 bases at V and 3 bases at J, with 14 bases between the two ends. Germline CDR1 is SGHVS and CDR2 is FQNEAQ. The CDR3 consists of 14 residues. The CDR3 here is CASSPRAGHYEQYF. The DNA for the CDR3 is TGTGCCAGCAGCCCAAGGGCGGGGCACTACGAGCAGTACTTC.

CDR3 sequence: CASSLGSGNEQFF. The CDR3 DNA sequence: TGTGCCAGCAGCTTAGGGAGTGGGAATGAGCAGTTCTTC. This sequence joins TRBV7-2 and TRBJ2-1; D is unclear. The CDR3 is made up of 13 amino acids. CDR1 is SGHTA and CDR2 is FQGNSA in the germline V gene. The V gene lost 1 base and the J gene lost 7 bases, with 8 bases spanning the gap.

The chain uses TRBV29-1 and TRBJ2-6, with D maybe TRBD2 (6 bases). This CDR3 is built from 13 residues. Germline V gives CDR1 SQVTM, CDR2 ANQGSEA. The germline V and J ends were trimmed by 4 bases and 6 bases, with 10 bases remaining between them. The CDR3 coding sequence is TGCAGCGTTGCTGGAGGGACGGCCAACGTCCTGACTTTC. Translated, it gives CSVAGGTANVLTF. Full variable domain (missing parts from reference TRBV29-1 and TRBJ2-6): SAVISQKPSRDICQRGTSLTIQCQVDSQVTMMFWYRQQPGQSLTLIATANQGSEATYESGFVIDKFPISRPNLTFSTLTVSNMSPEDSSIYLCSVAGGTANVLTFGAGSRLTVL.

The genes are TRBV6-5 and TRBJ2-7; maybe TRBD1 (5 bases). The CDR3 sequence is 13 residues long. Germline V gene data show CDR1 as MNHEY and CDR2 as SVGAGI. Trimming cost V 6 bases and J 5 bases, with 14 bases left between them. As DNA, the CDR3 is TGTGCCAGCAGCAAGAGCAGGGTAGACGAGCAGTACTTC. It specifies CASSKSRVDEQYF.

This rearrangement joins TRBV5-1 to TRBJ2-7; 12 bases are shared with TRBD2. The V and J ends lost 3 bases and 6 bases, in that order; junction bases with no gene match: 16. Germline assignment: CDR1 SGHRS and CDR2 YFSETQ. The CDR3 loop spans 18 amino acids. The CDR3 protein is CASSSYSSGGADLLEQYF. The CDR3 DNA follows: TGCGCCAGCAGCTCCTACTCTAGCGGGGGGGCCGATCTGCTCGAGCAGTACTTC.